This T cell receptor (beta chain) was sequenced for a study of cytomegalovirus exposure and HLA in healthy donors. As for the study in general: From 150 million to 200 million T cells, an earlier analysis saw 117 million unique TCR beta sequences.

Use of 60 Vbeta and 13 Jbeta primers characterized the PCR. Profiling relied on immunoSEQ multiplex PCR, and the TCRdb table lists in-frame clones only, not all of them. The sample table sets out tens of thousands of clones. Germline V gene sequence: CDR1 SNHLY, CDR2 FYNNEI. The CDR3 extends over 15 amino acids. V lost 5 bases to trimming and J lost 1 base, with 12 bases between them. The specimen was PBMCs. The gene calls are TRBV2 and TRBJ1-3, with TRBD1 as a possible D gene (6 bases). This TCR derives from a woman aged 60 to 75 in good health and CMV-seronegative. This CDR3 is CASSPGGGSGNTIYF. The CDR3 nucleotides read TGTGCCAGCAGTCCGGGGGGCGGTTCTGGAAACACCATATATTTT.